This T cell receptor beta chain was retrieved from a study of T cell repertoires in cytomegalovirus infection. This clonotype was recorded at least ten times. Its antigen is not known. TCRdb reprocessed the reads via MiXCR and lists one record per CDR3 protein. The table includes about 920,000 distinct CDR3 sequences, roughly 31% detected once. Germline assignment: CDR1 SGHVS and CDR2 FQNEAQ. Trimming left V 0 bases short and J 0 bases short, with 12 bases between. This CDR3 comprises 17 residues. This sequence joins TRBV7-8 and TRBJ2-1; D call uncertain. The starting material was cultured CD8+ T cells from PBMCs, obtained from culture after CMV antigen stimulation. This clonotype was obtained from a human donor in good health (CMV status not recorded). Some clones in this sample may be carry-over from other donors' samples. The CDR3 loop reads CASSLASRISSYNEQFF. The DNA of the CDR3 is TGTGCCAGCAGCTTAGCGTCACGGATCAGCTCCTACAATGAGCAGTTCTTC.